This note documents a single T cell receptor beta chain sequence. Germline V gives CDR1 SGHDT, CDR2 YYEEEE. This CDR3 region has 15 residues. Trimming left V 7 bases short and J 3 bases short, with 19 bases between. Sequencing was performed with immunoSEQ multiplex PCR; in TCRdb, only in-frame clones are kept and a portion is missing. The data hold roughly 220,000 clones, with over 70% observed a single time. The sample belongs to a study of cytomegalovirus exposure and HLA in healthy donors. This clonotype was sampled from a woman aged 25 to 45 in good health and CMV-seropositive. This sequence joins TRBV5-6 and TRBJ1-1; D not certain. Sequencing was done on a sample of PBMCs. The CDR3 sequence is CASVTGVMGDTEAFF. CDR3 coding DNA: TGTGCCAGCGTTACCGGGGTTATGGGAGACACTGAAGCTTTCTTT.